A selection of T cell receptor beta chains follows, all from one sample in a study of OX40 agonist ivuxolimab in advanced cancers. Some clones are missing from TCRdb's copy, which holds only in-frame ones; the method was immunoSEQ multiplex PCR. The data show under 60,000 clones, 85% to 90% seen once. Sequences were derived from CD4+ or CD8+ T cells sorted from blood, sampled in a trial of the OX40 agonist ivuxolimab. These receptors all come from an adult with an advanced solid tumor such as melanoma, head and neck, liver or kidney cancer. Each CDR3 is given with its conserved first and last residue. Fields, in order: CDR3 protein, CDR3 DNA, clone size, V gene, D gene, J gene. D genes are given only for firm matches. Expanded clones get a size class; other rows say once, few or many, or leave the size out.

CASSPRAVSFGTQYF TGTGCCAGCAGTCCCCGGGCGGTTTCTTTTGGGACCCAGTACTTC few TRBV27 - TRBJ2-5
CASHGQASYNEQFF TGTGCCAGCCATGGACAGGCGTCCTACAATGAGCAGTTCTTC - TRBV28 TRBD1 TRBJ2-1
CASQKREVSYNEQFF TGTGCCAGCCAAAAACGGGAGGTCTCCTACAATGAGCAGTTCTTC - TRBV7-2 TRBD2 TRBJ2-1
CASSLGTAPGTQYF TGTGCCAGCTCCCTCGGGACGGCCCCGGGTACGCAGTATTTT once TRBV11-3 - TRBJ2-3
CASSQESGVNEQFF TGTGCCAGCAGCCAGGAGAGCGGGGTCAATGAGCAGTTCTTC - TRBV9 TRBD2 TRBJ2-1
CASSVVPGQGAGTF TGTGCCAGCAGCGTGGTCCCGGGACAGGGTGCGGGCACCTTC - TRBV9 TRBD1 TRBJ1-2
CASSARTLPSSYNEQFF TGTGCCAGCAGCGCTCGGACCTTACCCAGCTCCTACAATGAGCAGTTCTTC - TRBV9 - TRBJ2-1
CASSLALWLRGLDGYTF TGTGCCAGCAGCTTAGCGCTGTGGCTCAGGGGGCTTGATGGCTACACCTTC - TRBV7-2 TRBD1 TRBJ1-2
CASSLDPYRDRILPGYTF TGTGCCAGCAGCTTAGATCCCTACCGGGACAGAATCCTTCCGGGCTACACCTTC - TRBV7-2 TRBD1 TRBJ1-2
CASSLRAGAGADTQYF TGTGCCAGCAGCTTAAGGGCGGGAGCGGGTGCGGATACGCAGTATTTT - TRBV7-3 TRBD2 TRBJ2-3
CASSLDGAKNIQYF TGTGCCAGCAGCTTAGACGGGGCCAAAAACATTCAGTACTTC - TRBV7-9 - TRBJ2-4
CASSPSSIAGSSYEQYF TGTGCCAGCAGCCCTTCGTCCATAGCGGGAAGCTCCTACGAGCAGTACTTC - TRBV5-4 TRBD2 TRBJ2-7
CASSQEEGMDTEAFF TGTGCCAGCAGCCAAGAAGAGGGAATGGACACTGAAGCTTTCTTT - TRBV14 - TRBJ1-1
CASSLEPTSYANTGELFF TGCGCCAGCAGCTTGGAACCGACATCCTACGCGAACACCGGGGAGCTGTTTTTT - TRBV5-1 - TRBJ2-2
CAISQGQGLNTEAFF TGTGCCATCAGTCAAGGACAGGGTCTGAACACTGAAGCTTTCTTT - TRBV10-3 TRBD1 TRBJ1-1
CASTRRNSISYEQYF TGTGCCAGCACAAGGCGGAACTCTATTTCCTACGAGCAGTACTTC - TRBV5-6 - TRBJ2-7
CASSAQKDERTGELFF TGTGCCAGCAGCGCGCAAAAGGACGAACGCACCGGGGAGCTGTTTTTT - TRBV9 - TRBJ2-2
CASSLGLGNQPQHF TGTGCCAGCAGCTTAGGGTTAGGCAATCAGCCCCAGCATTTT - TRBV7-2 - TRBJ1-5
CSVRTGTGGPYEQYF TGCAGCGTGCGGACCGGGACAGGGGGCCCCTACGAGCAGTACTTC - TRBV29-1 TRBD1 TRBJ2-7
CASSLAQGVTEAFF TGTGCCAGCAGCTTAGCCCAGGGGGTTACTGAAGCTTTCTTT - TRBV7-2 TRBD1 TRBJ1-1
CASSLGSNRGNQPQHF TGTGCCAGCAGTTTGGGGTCAAACAGGGGGAATCAGCCCCAGCATTTT - TRBV28 TRBD1 TRBJ1-5
CASSQRTGDEAFF TGCGCCAGCAGCCAGAGGACGGGGGACGAAGCTTTCTTT - TRBV4-3 - TRBJ1-1
CASSLQPAGSSYNEQFF TGTGCCAGCAGCTTGCAGCCAGCGGGGAGCTCCTACAATGAGCAGTTCTTC - TRBV7-2 TRBD2 TRBJ2-1
CASSLAVVADTDTQYF TGCGCCAGCAGCTTGGCCGTGGTAGCGGACACAGATACGCAGTATTTT - TRBV5-1 - TRBJ2-3
CSVQGRAGGYTF TGCAGCGTTCAGGGCAGGGCCGGGGGCTACACCTTC - TRBV29-1 - TRBJ1-2
CASSSDREVYGNEQFF TGTGCCAGCAGTTCGGACAGGGAAGTGTATGGGAATGAGCAGTTCTTC - TRBV7-9 TRBD1 TRBJ2-1
CAWSAGTSGSFGEQYF TGTGCCTGGAGTGCCGGGACCAGCGGGAGTTTTGGGGAGCAGTACTTC - TRBV30 TRBD2 TRBJ2-7
CASSLEGLPGYTF TGCGCCAGCAGCTTAGAAGGTCTTCCTGGCTACACCTTC - TRBV5-1 - TRBJ1-2
CASSFFTGGSPQETQYF TGTGCCAGCAGCTTTTTTACAGGGGGCTCCCCTCAAGAGACCCAGTACTTC - TRBV5-6 TRBD1 TRBJ2-5
CASSLSLTSGNEQYF TGTGCCAGCAGCTTATCCCTAACTAGCGGGAACGAGCAGTACTTC few TRBV7-2 TRBD2 TRBJ2-7